The TCR beta chain under discussion was sequenced for a study of blood T cell repertoires in COVID-19 (dated by TCRdb to the early 2020s). At the level of the whole study: Samples from collaborators originated in the United States, Italy and Spain and spanned both the acute and convalescent phases of COVID-19. The material from the prospective study consisted of cDNA or gDNA derived from T cells, B-cell-depleted T cells, or PBMCs. Subjects who had been exposed to COVID-19, were actively infected with it, or had recovered from it provided the deeply sampled blood TCRbeta repertoires that made up the dataset. A freely available public database, intended as a resource for researchers studying the immune response to SARS-CoV-2, is where the repertoires were released. Samples came from the ongoing ImmuneRACE study (first 160 participants) plus 1,254 subjects from 6 global collaborators. The sample metadata nearly always contained a de-identified subject ID, COVID-19 status, age in years and sex. HLA class I and class II types, where available, came from metadata supplied by the sample provider rather than from assay-based typing.

About this clone: Its antigen is not yet known. Base-call qualities are not available, and no considerably larger clone is one nucleotide away.

TCRbeta CDR3 regions were amplified from genomic DNA by means of the immunoSEQ Assay, a bias-controlled multiplex PCR. Turning to the authors' computational methods: The number of nucleated cells in each sample was estimated from the amplification of reference gene primers within the assay. To quantify the absolute abundance of each unique TCRbeta CDR3 rearrangement, sequence reads were collapsed and filtered. For each sample, productive Simpson clonality was calculated as the square root of Simpson's diversity index across productive rearrangements. Held by TCRdb, this immuneACCESS table contains in-frame sequences only and omits some clones. Under half of the omission traces to an unresolved V gene where checked; the cause of the rest is unknown. Clone size and the V and J calls come from that table; the DNA yielded D and trimming. The sample records 230,000 or so clones, 80% to 90% of which are singletons. Together, the top ten hold just under 20% of the sample.

Reading from cysteine to phenylalanine, the CDR3 counts 21 amino acids. Only CDR3 DNA is held: 63 bases, read in frame from base 1. The germline V gene (reference sequence) specifies LGHDT as CDR1 and YNNKEL as CDR2. V loses 6 bases at its end and J loses 0 bases; junction bases beyond the gene matches: 20. Collaborating institutions collected whole blood in K2EDTA tubes following their own protocols. For TCRbeta analysis, collaborator samples were shipped as frozen whole blood, as isolated PBMCs, or as DNA extracted from either sample type. The paper as a whole reports these results and caveats: The quantity of clinical and demographic metadata differed by source and by participant and was supplied without curation.

This receptor was obtained from a man aged 30-40 years with active or convalescent COVID-19. Source material: peripheral blood. The chain couples TRBV3-1 (or the pseudogene TRBV3-2) to TRBJ2-1; 10 bases in the junction line up with TRBD2. The DNA is TGTGCCAGCAGTCAACATCCACAGGGAGAAGCGGGAGGGTTCTCCTACAATGAGCAGTTCTTC. Its protein product is CASSQHPQGEAGGFSYNEQFF.